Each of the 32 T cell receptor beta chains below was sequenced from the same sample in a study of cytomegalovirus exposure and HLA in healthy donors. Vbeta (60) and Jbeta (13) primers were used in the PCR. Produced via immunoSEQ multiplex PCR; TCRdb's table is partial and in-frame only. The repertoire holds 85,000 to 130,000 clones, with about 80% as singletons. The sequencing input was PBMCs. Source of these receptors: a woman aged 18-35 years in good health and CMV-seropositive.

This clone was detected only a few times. CDR3 sequence (DNA): TGTGCCAGTAGTGCCCAACAGGGGTACTCTGAAGCTTTCTTT. Protein: CASSAQQGYSEAFF. The rearrangement joins TRBV19 to TRBJ1-1; 7 positions agree with TRBD1. Germline lookup yields CDR1 LNHDA and CDR2 SQIVND (reference sequence). V shed 5 bases and J 6 bases; nucleotides not matched to a gene: 9. The CDR3 loop spans 14 amino acids. The variable domain in full, completed from reference TRBV19 and TRBJ1-1, reads DGGITQSPKYLFRKEGQNVTLSCEQNLNHDAMYWYRQDPGQGLRLIYYSQIVNDFQKGDIAEGYSVSREKKESFPLTVTSAQKNPTAFYLCASSAQQGYSEAFFGQGTRLTVV.

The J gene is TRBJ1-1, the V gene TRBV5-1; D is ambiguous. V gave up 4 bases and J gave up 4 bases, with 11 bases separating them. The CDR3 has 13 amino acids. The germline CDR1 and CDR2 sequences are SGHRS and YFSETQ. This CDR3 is CASSPTRSTEAFF. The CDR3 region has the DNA TGCGCCAGCAGCCCCACGAGGTCCACTGAAGCTTTCTTT.

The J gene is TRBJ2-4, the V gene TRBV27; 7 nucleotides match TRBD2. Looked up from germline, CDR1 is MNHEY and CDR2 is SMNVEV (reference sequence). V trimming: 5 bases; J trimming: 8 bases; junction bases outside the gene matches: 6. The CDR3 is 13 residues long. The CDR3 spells CASSPGLVYIQYF. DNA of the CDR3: TGTGCCAGCAGTCCCGGACTAGTGTACATTCAGTACTTC.

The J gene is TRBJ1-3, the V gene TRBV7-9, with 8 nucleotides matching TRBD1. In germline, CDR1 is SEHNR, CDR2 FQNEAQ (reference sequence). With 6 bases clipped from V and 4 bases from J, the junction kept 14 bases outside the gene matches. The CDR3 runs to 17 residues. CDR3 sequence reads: CASSSTDGRQGGNTIYF. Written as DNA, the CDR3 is TGTGCCAGCAGTTCAACCGACGGAAGACAGGGGGGAAACACCATATATTTT.

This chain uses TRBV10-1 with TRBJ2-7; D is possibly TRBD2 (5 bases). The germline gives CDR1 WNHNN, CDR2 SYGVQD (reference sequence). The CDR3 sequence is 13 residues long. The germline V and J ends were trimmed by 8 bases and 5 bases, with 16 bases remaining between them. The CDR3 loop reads CASASSPGHEQYF. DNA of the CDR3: TGCGCCAGCGCTTCTAGCCCCGGCCACGAGCAGTACTTC.

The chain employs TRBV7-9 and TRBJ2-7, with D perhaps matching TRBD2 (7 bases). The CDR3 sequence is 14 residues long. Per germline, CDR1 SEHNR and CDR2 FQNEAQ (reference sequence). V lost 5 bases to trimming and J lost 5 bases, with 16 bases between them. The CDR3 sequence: CASSTVGGGDEQYF. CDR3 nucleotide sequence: TGTGCCAGCAGCACAGTTGGGGGGGGCGACGAGCAGTACTTC.

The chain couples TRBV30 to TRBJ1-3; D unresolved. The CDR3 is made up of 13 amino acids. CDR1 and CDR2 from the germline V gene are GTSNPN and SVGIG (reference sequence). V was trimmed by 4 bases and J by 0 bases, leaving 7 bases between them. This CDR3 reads CAWKHPSGNTIYF. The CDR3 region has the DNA TGTGCCTGGAAACATCCCTCTGGAAACACCATATATTTT.

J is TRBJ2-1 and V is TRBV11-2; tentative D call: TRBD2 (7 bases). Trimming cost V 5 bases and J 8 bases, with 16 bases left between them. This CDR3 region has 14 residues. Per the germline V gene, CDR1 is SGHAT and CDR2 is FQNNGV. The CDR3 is CASSALGGADEQFF. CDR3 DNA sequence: TGTGCCAGCAGCGCCCTGGGGGGGGCGGATGAGCAGTTCTTC.

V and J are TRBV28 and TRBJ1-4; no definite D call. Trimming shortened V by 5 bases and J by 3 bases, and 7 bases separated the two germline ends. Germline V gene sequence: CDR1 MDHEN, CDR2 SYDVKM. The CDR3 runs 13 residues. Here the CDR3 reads CASSPGSNEKLFF. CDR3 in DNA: TGTGCCAGCAGTCCGGGGTCTAATGAAAAACTGTTTTTT. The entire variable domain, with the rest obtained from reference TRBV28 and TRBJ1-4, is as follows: DVKVTQSSRYLVKRTGEKVFLECVQDMDHENMFWYRQDPGLGLRLIYFSYDVKMKEKGDIPEGYSVSREKKERFSLILESASTNQTSMYLCASSPGSNEKLFFGSGTQLSVL.

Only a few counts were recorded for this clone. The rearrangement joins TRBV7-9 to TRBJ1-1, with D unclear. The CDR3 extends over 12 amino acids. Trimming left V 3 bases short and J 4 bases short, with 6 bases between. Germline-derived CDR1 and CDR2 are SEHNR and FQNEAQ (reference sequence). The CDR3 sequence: CASSFGVTEAFF. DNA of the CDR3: TGTGCCAGCAGCTTCGGGGTCACTGAAGCTTTCTTT.

The chain's CDR3 is CASSDERYTGELFF. The CDR3 region has the DNA TGTGCCAGCAGTGACGAGCGGTACACCGGGGAGCTGTTTTTT. The chain is built from TRBV2 and TRBJ2-2; possibly TRBD2 for D (5 bases). The CDR3 contains 14 residues. Germline CDR1 is SNHLY and CDR2 is FYNNEI. V was pared by 3 bases and J by 3 bases, with 8 bases between.

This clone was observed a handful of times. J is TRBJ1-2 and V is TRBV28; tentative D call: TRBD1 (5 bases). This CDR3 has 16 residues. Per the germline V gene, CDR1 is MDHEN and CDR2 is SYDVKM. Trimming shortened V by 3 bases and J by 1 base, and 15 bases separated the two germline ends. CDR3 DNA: TGTGCCAGCAGTTTCCGGGCAGGGTCGTATAACTATGGCTACACCTTC. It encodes CASSFRAGSYNYGYTF.

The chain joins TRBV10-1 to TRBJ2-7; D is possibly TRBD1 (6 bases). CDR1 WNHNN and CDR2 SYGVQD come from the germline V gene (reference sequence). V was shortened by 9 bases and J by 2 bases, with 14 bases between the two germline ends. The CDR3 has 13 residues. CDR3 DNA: TGCGCCAGTCTGACAGGCAGTACCTACGAGCAGTACTTC. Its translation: CASLTGSTYEQYF.

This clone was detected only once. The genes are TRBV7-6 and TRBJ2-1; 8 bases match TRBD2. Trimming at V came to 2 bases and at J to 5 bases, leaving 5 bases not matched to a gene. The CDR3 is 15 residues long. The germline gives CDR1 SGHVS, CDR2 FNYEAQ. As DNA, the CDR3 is TGTGCCAGCAGCTTAAATAGCGGGGAAGACAATGAGCAGTTCTTC. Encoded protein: CASSLNSGEDNEQFF.

The CDR3 nucleotides are TGTGCCATCAGTACCGGCGATCTAGCCCCAGATACGCAGTATTTT. Encoded protein: CAISTGDLAPDTQYF. The gene calls are TRBV10-3 and TRBJ2-3; the D gene is possibly TRBD2 (5 bases). Trimming left V 5 bases short and J 4 bases short, with 16 bases between. Germline CDR1 ENHRY, CDR2 SYGVKD. The CDR3 is 15 amino acids.

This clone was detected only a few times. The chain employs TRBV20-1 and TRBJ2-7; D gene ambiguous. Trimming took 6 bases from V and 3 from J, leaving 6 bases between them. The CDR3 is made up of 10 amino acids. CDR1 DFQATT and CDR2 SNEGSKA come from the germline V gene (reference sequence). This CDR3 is CSALGYEQYF. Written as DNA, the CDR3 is TGCAGTGCCCTCGGCTACGAGCAGTACTTC.

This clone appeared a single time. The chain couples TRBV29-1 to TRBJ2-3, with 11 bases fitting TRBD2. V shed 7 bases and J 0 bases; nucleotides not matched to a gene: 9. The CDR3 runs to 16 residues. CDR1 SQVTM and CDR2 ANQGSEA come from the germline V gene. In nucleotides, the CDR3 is TGCAGCGCGCGGCCTAGCGGGAGGCCCAGCACAGATACGCAGTATTTT. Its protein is CSARPSGRPSTDTQYF.

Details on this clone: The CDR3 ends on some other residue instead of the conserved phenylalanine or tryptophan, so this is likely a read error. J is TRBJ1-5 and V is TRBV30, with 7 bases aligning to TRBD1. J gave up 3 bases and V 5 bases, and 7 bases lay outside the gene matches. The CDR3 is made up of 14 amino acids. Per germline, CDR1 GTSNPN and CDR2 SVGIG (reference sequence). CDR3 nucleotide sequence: TGTGCCTGGCAGCAGACAGGGTTCAATCAGCCCCAGCATGTT. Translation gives CAWQQTGFNQPQHV.

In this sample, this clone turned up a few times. CDR3 sequence: CASSPRDRVLDTQYF. CDR3 in DNA: TGTGCCAGCAGCCCCCGGGACAGGGTACTGGATACGCAGTATTTT. The chain combines TRBV7-3 with TRBJ2-3; 9 bases agree with TRBD1. This CDR3 is 15 amino acids long. V dropped 5 bases and J dropped 6; count of bases not matched to a gene: 9. CDR1 SGHTA and CDR2 FQGTGA come from the germline V gene. The full variable domain, completed using reference TRBV7-3 and TRBJ2-3, is GAGVSQTPSNKVTEKGKYVELRCDPISGHTALYWYRQSLGQGPEFLIYFQGTGAADDSGLPNDRFFAVRPEGSVSTLKIQRTERGDSAVYLCASSPRDRVLDTQYFGPGTRLTVL.

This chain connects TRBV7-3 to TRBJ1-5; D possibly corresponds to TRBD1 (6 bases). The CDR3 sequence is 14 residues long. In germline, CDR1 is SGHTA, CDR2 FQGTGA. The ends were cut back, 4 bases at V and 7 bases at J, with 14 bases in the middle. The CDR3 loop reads CASSSAGVGQPQHF. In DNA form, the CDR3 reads TGTGCCAGCAGCTCAGCAGGGGTTGGGCAGCCCCAGCATTTT.

In DNA form, the CDR3 reads TGTGCCAGCAGCAGAAATCGACTAGCGGGAGGAGGGACCCAGTACTTC. It translates to CASSRNRLAGGGTQYF. V gene TRBV5-6 combines with J gene TRBJ2-5; 13 bases are shared with TRBD2. V shed 4 bases and J 7 bases; nucleotides not matched to a gene: 10. Germline V gene sequence: CDR1 SGHDT, CDR2 YYEEEE. The CDR3 extends over 16 amino acids.

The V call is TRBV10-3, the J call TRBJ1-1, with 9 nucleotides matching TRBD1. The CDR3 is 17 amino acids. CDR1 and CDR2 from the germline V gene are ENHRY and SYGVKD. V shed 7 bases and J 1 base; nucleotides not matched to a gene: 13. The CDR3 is CAITKSVGTGRNTEAFF. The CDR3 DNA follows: TGTGCCATCACCAAGAGCGTCGGGACAGGGAGGAACACTGAAGCTTTCTTT.

The chain's CDR3 is CAWTPGHLATNEKLFF. CDR3 DNA sequence: TGTGCCTGGACCCCAGGACACCTTGCAACTAATGAAAAACTGTTTTTT. The rearrangement uses TRBV30 and TRBJ1-4; maybe TRBD1 (5 bases). Germline V CDR1 and CDR2: GTSNPN, SVGIG (reference sequence). The CDR3 is made up of 16 amino acids. Trimming pared 4 bases from V and 0 bases from J, leaving 15 bases between.

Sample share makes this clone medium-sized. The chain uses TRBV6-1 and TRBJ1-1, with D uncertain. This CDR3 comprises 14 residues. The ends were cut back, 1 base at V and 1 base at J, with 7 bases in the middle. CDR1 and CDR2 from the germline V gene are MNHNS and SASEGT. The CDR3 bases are TGTGCCAGCAGTGAAGGTGGAGGGAACACTGAAGCTTTCTTT. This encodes CASSEGGGNTEAFF.

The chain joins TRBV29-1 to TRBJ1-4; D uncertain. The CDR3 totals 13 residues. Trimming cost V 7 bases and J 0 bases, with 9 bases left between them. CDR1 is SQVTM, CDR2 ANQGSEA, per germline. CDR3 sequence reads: CSGRDPTNEKLFF. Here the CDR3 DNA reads TGCAGCGGCCGGGATCCAACTAATGAAAAACTGTTTTTT.

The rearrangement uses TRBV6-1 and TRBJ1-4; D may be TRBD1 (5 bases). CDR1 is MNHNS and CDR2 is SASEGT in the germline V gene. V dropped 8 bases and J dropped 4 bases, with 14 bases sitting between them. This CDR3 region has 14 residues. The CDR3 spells CASHGGVLNEKLFF. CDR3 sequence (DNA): TGTGCCAGCCACGGGGGAGTTCTTAATGAAAAACTGTTTTTT.

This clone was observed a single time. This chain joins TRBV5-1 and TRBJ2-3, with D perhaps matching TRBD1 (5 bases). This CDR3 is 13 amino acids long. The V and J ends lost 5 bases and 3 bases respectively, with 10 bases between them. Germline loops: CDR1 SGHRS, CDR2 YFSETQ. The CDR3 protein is CASRRSGTDTQYF. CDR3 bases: TGCGCCAGCAGGAGGTCAGGGACAGATACGCAGTATTTT.

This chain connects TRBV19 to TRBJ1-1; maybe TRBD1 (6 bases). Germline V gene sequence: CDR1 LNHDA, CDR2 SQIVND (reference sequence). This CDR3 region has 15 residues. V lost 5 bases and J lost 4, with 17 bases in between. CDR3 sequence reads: CASSLVDTGITEAFF. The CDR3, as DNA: TGTGCCAGTAGTCTGGTCGATACAGGGATCACTGAAGCTTTCTTT.

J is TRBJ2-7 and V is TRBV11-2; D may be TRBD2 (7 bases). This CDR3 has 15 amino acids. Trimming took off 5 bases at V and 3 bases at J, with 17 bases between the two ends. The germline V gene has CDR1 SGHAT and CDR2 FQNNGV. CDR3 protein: CASSPWEGVGYEQYF. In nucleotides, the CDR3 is TGTGCCAGCAGCCCCTGGGAGGGGGTAGGCTACGAGCAGTACTTC.

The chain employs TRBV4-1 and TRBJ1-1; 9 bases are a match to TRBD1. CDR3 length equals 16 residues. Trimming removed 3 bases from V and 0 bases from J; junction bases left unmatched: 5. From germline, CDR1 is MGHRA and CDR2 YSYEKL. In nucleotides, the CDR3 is TGCGCCAGCAGCCATGGAGGGACAGGGATGAACACTGAAGCTTTCTTT. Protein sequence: CASSHGGTGMNTEAFF.

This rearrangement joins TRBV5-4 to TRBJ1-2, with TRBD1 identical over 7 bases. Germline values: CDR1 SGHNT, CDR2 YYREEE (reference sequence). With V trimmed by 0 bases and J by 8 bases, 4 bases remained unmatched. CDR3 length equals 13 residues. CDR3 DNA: TGTGCCAGCAGCTTGGACAGGGGAGGCGGCTACACCTTC. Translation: CASSLDRGGGYTF.

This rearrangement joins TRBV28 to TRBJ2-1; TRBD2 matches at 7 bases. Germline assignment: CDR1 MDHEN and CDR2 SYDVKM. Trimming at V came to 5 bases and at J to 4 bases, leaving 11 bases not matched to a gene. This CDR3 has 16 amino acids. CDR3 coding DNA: TGTGCCAGCAGTACCTCCGGGGAGGGGTGGTACAATGAGCAGTTCTTC. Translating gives CASSTSGEGWYNEQFF.